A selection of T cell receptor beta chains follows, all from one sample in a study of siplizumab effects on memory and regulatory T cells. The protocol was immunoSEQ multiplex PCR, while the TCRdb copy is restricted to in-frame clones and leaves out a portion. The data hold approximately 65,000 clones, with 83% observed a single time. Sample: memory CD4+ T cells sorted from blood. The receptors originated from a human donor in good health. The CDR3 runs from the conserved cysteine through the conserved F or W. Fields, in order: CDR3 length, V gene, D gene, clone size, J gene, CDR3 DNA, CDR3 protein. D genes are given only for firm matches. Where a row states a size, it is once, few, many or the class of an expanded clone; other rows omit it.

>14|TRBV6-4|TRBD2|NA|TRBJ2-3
TGTGCCAGCAGATATAGCGGGAGCACAGATACGCAGTATTTT
CASRYSGSTDTQYF
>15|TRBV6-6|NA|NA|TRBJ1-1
TGTGCCAGCAGTTACGGGCGGGACGAGTACACTGAAGCTTTCTTT
CASSYGRDEYTEAFF
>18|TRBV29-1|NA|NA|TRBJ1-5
TGCAGCACTGAAAGAATACCTAAACAGCCGGGCAGCAATCAGCCCCAGCATTTT
CSTERIPKQPGSNQPQHF
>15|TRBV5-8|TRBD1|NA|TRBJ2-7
TGTGCCAGCAGCTTCTGGACAGGGGGCCGACACGAGCAGTACTTC
CASSFWTGGRHEQYF
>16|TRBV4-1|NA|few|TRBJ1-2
TGCGCCAGCAGCCAAGGGTTTACGACAGCCAACTATGGCTACACCTTC
CASSQGFTTANYGYTF
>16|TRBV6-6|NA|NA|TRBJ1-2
TGTGCCAGCAGTTTGGGCTCGGTGGGCCAGGGGTATGGCTACACCTTC
CASSLGSVGQGYGYTF
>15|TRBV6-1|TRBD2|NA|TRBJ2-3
TGTGCCAGCAGTGAAGCTAGCGGGAGCACAGATACGCAGTATTTT
CASSEASGSTDTQYF
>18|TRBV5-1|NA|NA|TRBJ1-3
TGCGCCAGCAGCCCCCATACCCCGGGATCGTATTCTGGAAACACCATATATTTT
CASSPHTPGSYSGNTIYF
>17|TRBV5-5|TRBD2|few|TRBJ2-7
TGTGCCAGCAGCTTCGGGGCTAGCGGAGGTCAGATCTACGAGCAGTACTTC
CASSFGASGGQIYEQYF
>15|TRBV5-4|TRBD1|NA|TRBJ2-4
TGTGCCAGCAGCACGGGGCAGGGACAGGTAAACATTCAGTACTTC
CASSTGQGQVNIQYF
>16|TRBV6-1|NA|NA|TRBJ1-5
TGTGCCAGCAGTGCCCGACCTCCCCCAAGCAATCAGCCCCAGCATTTT
CASSARPPPSNQPQHF
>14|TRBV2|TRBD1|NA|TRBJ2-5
TGTGCCAGCAGTCCCCGGACAGGGGGCCTGACCCAGTACTTC
CASSPRTGGLTQYF
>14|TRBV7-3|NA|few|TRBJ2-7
TGTGCCAGCAGCTTATCCGGGGCTAGCTTTGCGCAGTACTTC
CASSLSGASFAQYF
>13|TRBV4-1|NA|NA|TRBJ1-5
TGCGCCAGCAGCCCAGACGGCAATCAGCCCCAGCATTTT
CASSPDGNQPQHF
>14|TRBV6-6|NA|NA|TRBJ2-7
TGTGCCAGCAGTTACGCGGCGGGACCCTACGAGCAGTACTTC
CASSYAAGPYEQYF
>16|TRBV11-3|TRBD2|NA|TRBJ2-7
TGTGCCAGCAGCGCCTCTCTTAGCGGGGGAACCTACGAGCAGTACTTC
CASSASLSGGTYEQYF
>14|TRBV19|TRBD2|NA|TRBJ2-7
TGTGCCAGTAGTATGGCCGGGAGGGACTACGAGCAGTACTTC
CASSMAGRDYEQYF
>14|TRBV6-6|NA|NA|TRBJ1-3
TGTGCCAGCAGTTACGACTCCTCTGGAAACACCATATATTTT
CASSYDSSGNTIYF
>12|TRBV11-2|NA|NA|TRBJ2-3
TGTGCCAGCAGCTTAGGGTCCGATACGCAGTATTTT
CASSLGSDTQYF
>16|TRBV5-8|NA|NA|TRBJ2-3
TGTGCCAGCAGCCTGGGCGGGAACAGACGGGTAGATACGCAGTATTTT
CASSLGGNRRVDTQYF
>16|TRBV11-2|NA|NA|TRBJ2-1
TGTGCCAGCAGCACCAGGGGCCGGGGCTCCTACAATGAGCAGTTCTTC
CASSTRGRGSYNEQFF
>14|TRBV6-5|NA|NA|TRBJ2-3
TGTGCCAGCAGTTATACTCTTGCTACAGATACGCAGTATTTT
CASSYTLATDTQYF
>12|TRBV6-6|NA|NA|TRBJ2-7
TGTGCCAGCCGACTCCAGTCCTACGAGCAGTACTTC
CASRLQSYEQYF
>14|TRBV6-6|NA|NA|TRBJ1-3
TGTGCCAGCAGTTACTCGGTTTCTGGAAACACCATATATTTT
CASSYSVSGNTIYF
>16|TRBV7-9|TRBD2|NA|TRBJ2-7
TGTGCCAGCAGCTTAACGCAGGGACTAGCGTTTCGTGAGCAGTACTTC
CASSLTQGLAFREQYF
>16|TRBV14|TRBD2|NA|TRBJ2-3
TGTGCCAGCAGCCTCTTAGCGGGAGGTTCCACAGATACGCAGTATTTT
CASSLLAGGSTDTQYF
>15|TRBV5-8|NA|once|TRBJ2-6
TGTGCCAGCAGCTTGGTTATCTCTGGGGCCAACGTCCTGACTTTC
CASSLVISGANVLTF
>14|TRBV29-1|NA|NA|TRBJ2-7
TGCAGCGTTGGAGGGACGGTCGACGACTACGAGCAGTACTTC
CSVGGTVDDYEQYF
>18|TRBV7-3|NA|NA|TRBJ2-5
TGTGCCAGCAGCCCGGGACTCGGGAGCACCGGGGTACAAGAGACCCAGTACTTC
CASSPGLGSTGVQETQYF
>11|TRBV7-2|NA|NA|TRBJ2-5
TGTGCCAGCAGCCTCCAAGAGACCCAGTACTTC
CASSLQETQYF
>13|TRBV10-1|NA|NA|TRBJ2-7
TGCGCCAGCAGTGAACAACCGAGGGGCGAGCAGTACTTC
CASSEQPRGEQYF
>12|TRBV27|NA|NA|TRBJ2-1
TGTGCCAGCAGTCAAGTAGGGTCGAAGCAGTTCTTC
CASSQVGSKQFF
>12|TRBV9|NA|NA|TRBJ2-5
TGTGCCAGCAGCGTAAACTTGGAGACCCAGTACTTC
CASSVNLETQYF
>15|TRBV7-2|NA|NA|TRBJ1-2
TGTGCCAGCAGCTTAGATTATGGGGGAGGGGGAGGCTACACCTTC
CASSLDYGGGGGYTF
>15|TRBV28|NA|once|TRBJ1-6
TGTGCCAGCAGACGGTCGGACTCCTATAATTCACCCCTCCACTTT
CASRRSDSYNSPLHF
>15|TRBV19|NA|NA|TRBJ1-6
TGTGCCAGTAGTGGGGGGTTGTCCTATAATTCACCCCTCCACTTT
CASSGGLSYNSPLHF
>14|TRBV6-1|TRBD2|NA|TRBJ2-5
TGTGCCAGCACTGACTCCGGGAGGGTTGGGACCCAGTACTTC
CASTDSGRVGTQYF
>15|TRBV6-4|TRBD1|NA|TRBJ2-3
TGTGCCAGCAGTGAAGGTGACAGGGACATCAATACGCAGTATTTT
CASSEGDRDINTQYF
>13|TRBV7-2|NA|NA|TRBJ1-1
TGTGCCAGCAGTCCTTATTCGGGCTCTGAAGCTTTCTTT
CASSPYSGSEAFF
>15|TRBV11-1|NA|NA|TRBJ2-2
TGTGCCAGCAGCTTACGATGGGAATCGGGCGGGGAGCTGTTTTTT
CASSLRWESGGELFF
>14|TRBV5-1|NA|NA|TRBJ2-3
TGCGCCAGCGGGGTACAGGGATTTCCAGATACGCAGTATTTT
CASGVQGFPDTQYF
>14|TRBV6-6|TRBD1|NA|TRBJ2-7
TGTGCCAGCAGGACAGGACAGGGGGCGGCGGAGCAGTACTTC
CASRTGQGAAEQYF
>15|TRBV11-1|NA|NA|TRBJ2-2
TGTGCCAGCAGCTTAGTCCCAGAGACCACCGGGGAGCTGTTTTTT
CASSLVPETTGELFF
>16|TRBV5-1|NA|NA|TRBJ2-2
TGCGCCAGCAGCTTGGTAGGCGGGACGAACACCGGGGAGCTGTTTTTT
CASSLVGGTNTGELFF
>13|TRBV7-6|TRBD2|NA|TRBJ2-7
TGTGCCAGCGGGGGGGGAGGAACCTACGAGCAGTACTTC
CASGGGGTYEQYF
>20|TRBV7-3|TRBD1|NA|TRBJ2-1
TGTGCCAGCAGCTTATCGGGCGGGACAGGGGGTCCAAGCTCCTACAATGAGCAGTTCTTC
CASSLSGGTGGPSSYNEQFF
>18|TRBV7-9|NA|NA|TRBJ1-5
TGTGCCAGCAGCTTAGGCCAGGGGAAGTTTTTGGGCAATCAGCCCCAGCATTTT
CASSLGQGKFLGNQPQHF
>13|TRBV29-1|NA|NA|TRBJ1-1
TGCAGCGCGAGCAGGGGCCAGAACACTGAAGCTTTCTTT
CSASRGQNTEAFF
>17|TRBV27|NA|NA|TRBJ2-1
TGTGCCAGCAGTTTCCGCTCGTCCGGCCTTCGTGACAATGAGCAGTTCTTC
CASSFRSSGLRDNEQFF
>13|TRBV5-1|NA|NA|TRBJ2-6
TGCGCCAGCAGCTTATCTGGACGAAACGTCCTGACTTTC
CASSLSGRNVLTF
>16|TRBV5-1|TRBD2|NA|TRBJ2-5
TGCGCCAGCAGCTCCCGACTAGCGGGAGTAGTAGAGACCCAGTACTTC
CASSSRLAGVVETQYF
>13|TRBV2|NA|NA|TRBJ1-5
TGTGCCAGCAAAGGGTATAGCAATCAGCCCCAGCATTTT
CASKGYSNQPQHF
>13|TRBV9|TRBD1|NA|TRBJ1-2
TGTGCCAGCAGCGAGACAGGGGGCTATGGCTACACCTTC
CASSETGGYGYTF
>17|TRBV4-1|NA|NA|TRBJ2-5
TGCGCCAGCAGCCAAAGCGTTCGACCAGCTTACCAAGAGACCCAGTACTTC
CASSQSVRPAYQETQYF
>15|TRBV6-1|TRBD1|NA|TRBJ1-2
TGTGCCAGCAGCCACGGACAGGGCGATAGCTATGGCTACACCTTC
CASSHGQGDSYGYTF
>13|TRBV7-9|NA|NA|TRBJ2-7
TGTGCCAGCAGCCCAGGACGCACCTACGAGCAGTACTTC
CASSPGRTYEQYF
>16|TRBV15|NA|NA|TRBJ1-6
TGTGCCACCAGCAGAGATCCCCGCAAACCCAATTCACCCCTCCACTTT
CATSRDPRKPNSPLHF
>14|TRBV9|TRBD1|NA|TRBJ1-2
TGTGCCAGCAGCGCCGGGACAGGGTCGTATGGCTACACCTTC
CASSAGTGSYGYTF
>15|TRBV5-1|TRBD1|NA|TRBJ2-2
TGCGCCAGCACCACGGGACAGGGTAACACCGGGGAGCTGTTTTTT
CASTTGQGNTGELFF